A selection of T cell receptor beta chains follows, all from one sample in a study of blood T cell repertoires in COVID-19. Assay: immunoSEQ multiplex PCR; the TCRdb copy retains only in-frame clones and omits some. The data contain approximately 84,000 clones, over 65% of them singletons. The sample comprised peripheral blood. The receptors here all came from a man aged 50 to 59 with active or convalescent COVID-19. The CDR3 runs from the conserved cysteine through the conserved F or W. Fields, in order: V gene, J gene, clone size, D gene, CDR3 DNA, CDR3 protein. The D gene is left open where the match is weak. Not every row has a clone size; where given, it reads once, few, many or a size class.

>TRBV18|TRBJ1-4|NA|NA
TGTGCCAGCTCCCCGGGAACTAATGAAAAACTGTTTTTT
CASSPGTNEKLFF
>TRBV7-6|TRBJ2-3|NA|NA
TGTGCCAGCAGCCTCACCCCGAGGATAGGCGAGGGCGCAGATACGCAGTATTTT
CASSLTPRIGEGADTQYF
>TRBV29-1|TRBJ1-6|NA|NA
TGCAGCGTTTCCTCACAGGGTGGCTCACCCCTCCACTTT
CSVSSQGGSPLHF
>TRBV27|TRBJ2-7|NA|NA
TGTGCCAGCAGTACGACCCGGACAGAGTTCTACGAGCAGTACTTC
CASSTTRTEFYEQYF
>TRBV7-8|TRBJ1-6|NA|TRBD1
TGTGCCAGCAGCTCCGGAAAGGACAGGAGGAATTCACCCCTCCACTTT
CASSSGKDRRNSPLHF
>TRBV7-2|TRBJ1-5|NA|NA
TGTGCCAGCAGCTTAGCGCTCGGACTTCAGCCCCAGCATTTT
CASSLALGLQPQHF
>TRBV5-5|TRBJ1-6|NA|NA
TGTGCCAGCAGCGCGGACAGTAATTCACCCCTCCACTTT
CASSADSNSPLHF
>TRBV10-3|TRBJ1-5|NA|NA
TGTGCCATCAGTGAGTCGGTAGGTGAGGGTGGGCAGCCCCAGCATTTT
CAISESVGEGGQPQHF
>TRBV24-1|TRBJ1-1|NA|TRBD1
TGTGCCACCAGTGGGGCAGGGGGCTCTGTGAACACTGAAGCTTTCTTT
CATSGAGGSVNTEAFF
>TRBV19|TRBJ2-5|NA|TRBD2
TGTGCCAGTAGTATCCAGCGGGGGGGCACTCAGACCCAGTACTTC
CASSIQRGGTQTQYF
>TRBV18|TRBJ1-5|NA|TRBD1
TGTGCCAGCTCACCGGACCCGGCAGGGGGAGGGCCCCAGCATTTT
CASSPDPAGGGPQHF
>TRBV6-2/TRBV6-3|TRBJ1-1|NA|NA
TGTGCCAGCAGTTACTCCTATGAAGCTTTCTTT
CASSYSYEAFF
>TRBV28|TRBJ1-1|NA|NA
TGTGCCAGCAGTTTTCCGAGGAACACTGAAGCTTTCTTT
CASSFPRNTEAFF
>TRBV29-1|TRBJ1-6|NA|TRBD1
TGCAGCGTTGAAACTTCTCAGGGGGCACCGGTCCATTCACCCCTCCACTTT
CSVETSQGAPVHSPLHF
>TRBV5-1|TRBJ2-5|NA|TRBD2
TGCGCCAGCAGCTCTTATAGCGGGGTCCCGTACCAAGAGACCCAGTACTTC
CASSSYSGVPYQETQYF
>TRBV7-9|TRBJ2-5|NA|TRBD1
TGTGCCAGCAGCTTAGGGGACAGGGGCCCGAAAGAGACCCAGTACTTC
CASSLGDRGPKETQYF
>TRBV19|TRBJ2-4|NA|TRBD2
TGTGCCAGTAGTATACGCGGGGGGGACGGTGGAGCCAAAAACATTCAGTACTTC
CASSIRGGDGGAKNIQYF
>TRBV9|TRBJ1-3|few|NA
TGTGCCAGCAGCGTGCTAACCGGGAGCTCTGGAAACACCATATATTTT
CASSVLTGSSGNTIYF
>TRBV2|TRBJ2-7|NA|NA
TGTGCCAGCAGTTTGACATACGAGCAGTACTTC
CASSLTYEQYF
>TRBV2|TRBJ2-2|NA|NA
TGTGCCAGCAGTGACAATACCGGGGAGCTGTTTTTT
CASSDNTGELFF
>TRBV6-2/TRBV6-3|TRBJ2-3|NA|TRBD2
TGTGCCAGCAGTTACGGGACTACGGGTTGGGATACGCAGTATTTT
CASSYGTTGWDTQYF
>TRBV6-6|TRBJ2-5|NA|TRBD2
TGTGCCAGCAGTTACAGTGGCGGGGGGCTTGAGACCCAGTACTTC
CASSYSGGGLETQYF
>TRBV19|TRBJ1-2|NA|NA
TGTGCCAGTAGACGGGAGGGGGTGTATGGCTACACCTTC
CASRREGVYGYTF
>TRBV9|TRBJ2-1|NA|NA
TGTGCCAGCAGCCCAACCAAGCGAAGCGATAGCTTAAGGGGGCAGTTCTTC
CASSPTKRSDSLRGQFF
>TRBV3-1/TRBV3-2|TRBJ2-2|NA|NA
TGTGCCAGCAGCCAAGATCAGGGGGGGAACACCGGGGAGCTGTTTTTT
CASSQDQGGNTGELFF
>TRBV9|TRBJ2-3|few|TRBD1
TGTGCCAGCAGCCCCGGACAGGGAAGAGATACGCAGTATTTT
CASSPGQGRDTQYF
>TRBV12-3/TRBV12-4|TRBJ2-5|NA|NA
TGTGCCAGCAGTTCTAGCTCTGTAGAGACCCAGTACTTC
CASSSSSVETQYF
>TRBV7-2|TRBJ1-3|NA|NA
TGTGCCAGCAGCTTGGGGAGGGGTAGGGGAAACACCATATATTTT
CASSLGRGRGNTIYF
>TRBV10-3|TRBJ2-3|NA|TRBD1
TGTGCCATCAGGCCCGCCCCCGGGACAGTTAGCACAGATACGCAGTATTTT
CAIRPAPGTVSTDTQYF
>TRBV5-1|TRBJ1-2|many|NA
TGCGCCAGCAGCCTTGACAGTAATAACTATGGCTACACCTTC
CASSLDSNNYGYTF
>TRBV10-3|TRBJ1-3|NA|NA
TGTGCCATCAGGGACAGAACTGGAAACACCATATATTTT
CAIRDRTGNTIYF
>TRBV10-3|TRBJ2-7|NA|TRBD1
TGTGCCATCAGTCAGACAGGGGTGGGATACGAGCAGTACTTC
CAISQTGVGYEQYF
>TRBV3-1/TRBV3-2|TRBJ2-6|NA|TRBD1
TGTGCCAGCAGCCAAGAGCAGGGGGCGGCTGGGGCCAACGTCCTGACTTTC
CASSQEQGAAGANVLTF